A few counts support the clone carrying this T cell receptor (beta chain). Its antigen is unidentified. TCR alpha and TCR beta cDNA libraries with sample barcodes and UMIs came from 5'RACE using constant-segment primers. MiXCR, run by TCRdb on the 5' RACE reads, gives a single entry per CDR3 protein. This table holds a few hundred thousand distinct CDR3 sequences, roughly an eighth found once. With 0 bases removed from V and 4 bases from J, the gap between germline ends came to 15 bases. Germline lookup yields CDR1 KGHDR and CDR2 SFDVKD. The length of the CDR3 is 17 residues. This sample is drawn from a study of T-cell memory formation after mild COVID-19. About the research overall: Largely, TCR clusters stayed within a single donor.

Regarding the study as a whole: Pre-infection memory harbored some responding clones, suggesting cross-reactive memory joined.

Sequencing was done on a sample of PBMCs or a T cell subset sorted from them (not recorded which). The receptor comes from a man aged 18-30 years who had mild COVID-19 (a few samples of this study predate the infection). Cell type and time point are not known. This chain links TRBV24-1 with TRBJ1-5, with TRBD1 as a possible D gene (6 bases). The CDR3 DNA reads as TGTGCCACCAGTGATTTGACGGGGGGCGGTTGGAATCAGCCCCAGCATTTT. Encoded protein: CATSDLTGGGWNQPQHF.